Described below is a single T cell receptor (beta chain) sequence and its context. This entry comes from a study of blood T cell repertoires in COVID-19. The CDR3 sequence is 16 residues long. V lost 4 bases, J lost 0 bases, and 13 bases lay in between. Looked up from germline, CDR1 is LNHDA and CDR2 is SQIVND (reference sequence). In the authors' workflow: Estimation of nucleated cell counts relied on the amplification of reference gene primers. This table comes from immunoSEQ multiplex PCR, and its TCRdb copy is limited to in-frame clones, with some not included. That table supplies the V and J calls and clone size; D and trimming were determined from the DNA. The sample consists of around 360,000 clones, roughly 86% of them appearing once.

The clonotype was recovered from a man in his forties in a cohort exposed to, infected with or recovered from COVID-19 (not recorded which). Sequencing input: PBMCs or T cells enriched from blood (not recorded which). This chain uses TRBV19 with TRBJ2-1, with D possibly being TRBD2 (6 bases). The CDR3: CASSTPRRGSYNEQFF. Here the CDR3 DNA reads TGTGCCAGTAGTACGCCCAGGCGGGGCTCCTACAATGAGCAGTTCTTC.